This entry is about one T cell receptor (beta chain). Its antigen is unknown. The record originates from a study of T cell repertoires in cytomegalovirus infection. This CDR3 contains 15 residues. V shed 3 bases, J shed 3 bases, and the junction held 4 bases outside the gene matches. Germline CDR1 LGHDT, CDR2 YNNKEL (reference sequence). Overall study findings and caveats: Cumulative public TCR beta family frequency identified CMV carriers with the relevant HLA. HLA-C-restricted CMV-specific TCR beta clonotypes prevailed in the ex vivo response.

A single record per CDR3 protein comes from TCRdb applying MiXCR to the reads. Found here are about 530,000 distinct CDR3 sequences, about 25% of them singletons; the top ten hold about 12%. The sample was PBMCs. V is TRBV3-1 and J is TRBJ2-1, with 8 bases that match TRBD1. This TCR was sampled from a human donor in good health (CMV status not recorded). Some clones in this sample may be carry-over from other donors' samples. The CDR3 sequence: CASSQAGTGYNEQFF. CDR3 nucleotides: TGTGCCAGCAGCCAGGCAGGGACAGGCTACAATGAGCAGTTCTTC.